This T cell receptor (beta chain) derives from a study of blood T cells in healthy people across ages. The ends lost 4 bases at V and 2 bases at J; junction bases unmatched: 5. The CDR3 runs 14 residues. Germline CDR1 reads SGHKS; CDR2 reads YYEKEE (reference sequence). Total RNA, at least 6 micrograms per sample, was extracted from PBMCs. A J-beta primer mix and a sample-barcoded 5' primer were used in a second PCR of roughly 6 to 11 cycles. MiXCR, applied by TCRdb to the 5' RACE reads, yields one record per CDR3 protein. This sample has about 1.8 million distinct CDR3 sequences, with around 50% found just once. This clonotype was picked up a small number of times.

This clonotype originated in a woman aged 40 to 49 in good health. The sample comprised blood. The chain combines TRBV5-5 with TRBJ2-7; 8 nucleotides match TRBD1. The CDR3 reads CASSRQGYTYEQYF. The CDR3 DNA is TGTGCCAGCAGCCGACAGGGGTACACCTACGAGCAGTACTTC.